This T cell receptor beta chain was sequenced in a study of cytotoxic CD8 clonotypes in ibrutinib-treated CLL. Study-level background: Per sample, productive templates averaged approximately 250,000 and productive rearrangements averaged roughly 91,000.

Sequencing was performed with immunoSEQ multiplex PCR; in TCRdb, only in-frame clones are kept and a portion is missing. The sample lists around 150,000 clones, approximately 90% occurring once. The germline V and J ends were trimmed by 3 bases and 7 bases, with 7 bases remaining between them. This CDR3 is built from 13 residues. Germline-derived CDR1 and CDR2 are MGHDK and SYGVNS. In this sample, this clone turned up once. The antigen remains undetermined. Findings and limits, study-wide: Rising at ibrutinib response, clonality subsequently fell back toward baseline at progression. Public clonotypes were seen rarely and were contracted or stable on treatment. Sustained-remission patients were sampled at different times than progressing patients were.

The sequences come from PBMCs, collected at disease progression, from a patient treated with ibrutinib. This chain uses TRBV25-1 with TRBJ1-6; D remains ambiguous. This TCR was sampled from a human donor with chronic lymphocytic leukemia. In DNA, the CDR3 is TGTGCCAGCAGTGAGGTCAGAAATTCACCCCTCCACTTT. As protein: CASSEVRNSPLHF. Combining the CDR3 with reference TRBV25-1 and TRBJ1-6 gives the whole variable domain EADIYQTPRYLVIGTGKKITLECSQTMGHDKMYWYQQDPGMELHLIHYSYGVNSTEKGDLSSESTVSRIRTEHFPLTLESARPSHTSQYLCASSEVRNSPLHFGNGTRLTVT.